What follows describes a single T cell receptor (beta chain). Its antigen is not known. Repertoires were generated with immunoSEQ multiplex PCR, while TCRdb's copy carries only in-frame clones and drops some. The sample lists about 160,000 clones; about nine tenths were seen once. This entry is derived from a study of T cell responses to AZD1222 COVID-19 vaccine. Study as a whole: Pooling covered second doses at about 4 or about 12 weeks. The study, taken as a whole, reports: Regions 160-218 and 743-854 held dominance among vaccine-associated CD4 TCRs, which spanned spike. Clonal diversity was possibly underestimated, and the donors were mostly white British, with more females. Of spike-specific TCRs, nearly half reportedly target regions left unmutated in variants.

CDR3 size: 13 residues. Trimming cost V 6 bases and J 5 bases, with 11 bases left between them. The sequence was obtained from an adult in good health. This material consisted of peripheral blood, taken on day 0 of AZD1222 vaccination. The gene calls are TRBV12-3 or TRBV12-4 and TRBJ2-1, with a possible D match to TRBD1 (6 bases). The chain's CDR3 is CASSRNRDNEQFF. The CDR3 nucleotides read TGTGCCAGCAGCCGTAACAGGGACAATGAGCAGTTCTTC.